This TCR beta chain appears in the sequencing data of a study of blood T cell repertoires in COVID-19. Study-wide background: COVID-19 samples, acute and convalescent, were from the United States, Italy and Spain.

Which cohort a participant joined came from the clinical history participants gave. Per the study methods: Amplification from reference gene primers served as the basis for estimated nucleated cell counts. Some clones are missing from TCRdb's copy, which holds only in-frame ones; the method was immunoSEQ multiplex PCR. From that table come the V and J calls and clone size; the DNA was used to work out D and trimming. The sample includes approximately 340,000 clones, just over 90% of them seen just once. This CDR3 spans 13 amino acids. Trimming removed 8 bases from V and 0 bases from J, with 11 bases in between. CDR1 SGDLS and CDR2 YYNGEE come from the germline V gene.

The chain links TRBV9 to TRBJ1-1; maybe TRBD1 (5 bases). The sequencing sample was made of PBMCs or T cells enriched from blood (not recorded which). The clonotype comes from a woman in her forties who had been exposed to COVID-19. The CDR3, as DNA: TGTGCCAGTGGGGGAGGATTGAACACTGAAGCTTTCTTT. Translated, it gives CASGGGLNTEAFF.